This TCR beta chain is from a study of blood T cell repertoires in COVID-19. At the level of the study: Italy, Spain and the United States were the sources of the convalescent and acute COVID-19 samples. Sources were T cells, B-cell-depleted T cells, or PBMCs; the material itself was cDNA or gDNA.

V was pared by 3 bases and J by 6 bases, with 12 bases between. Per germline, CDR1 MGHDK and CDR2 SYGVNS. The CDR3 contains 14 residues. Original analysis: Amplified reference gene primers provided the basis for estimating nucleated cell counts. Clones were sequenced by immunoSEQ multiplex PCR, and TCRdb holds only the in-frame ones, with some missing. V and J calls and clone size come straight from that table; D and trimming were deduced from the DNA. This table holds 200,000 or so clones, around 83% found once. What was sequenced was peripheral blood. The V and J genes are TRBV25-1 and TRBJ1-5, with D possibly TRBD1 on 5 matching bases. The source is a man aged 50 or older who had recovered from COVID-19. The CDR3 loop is CASSDGGLPQPQHF. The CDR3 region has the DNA TGTGCCAGCAGTGATGGGGGGTTGCCTCAGCCCCAGCATTTT.